The T cell receptor (beta chain) described here comes from a study of human T cells and chemical hapten exposure. Study results and limitations: Relative to control repertoires, expanded TCRs gave rise to significantly more large CDR3 similarity clusters. Unchanged with DPC sensitization were TCRs above 1 in 1000 frequency.

The library put unique molecular identifiers onto individual cDNA molecules. TCRdb independently ran MiXCR on the RACE reads; one entry per CDR3 protein. The repertoire has a few hundred thousand distinct CDR3 sequences, 4.5% to 5.5% of them found once; the top ten carry approximately 8.2%. This CDR3 is built from 13 residues. V was cut by 4 bases and J by 8 bases, with 15 bases left in between. Germline V gives CDR1 SGHRS, CDR2 YFSETQ. A note on this clonotype: What it binds is unknown.

As to time point: pre-sensitization, week 0. Treatment here: therapeutic diphenylcyclopropenone sensitization with weekly scalp DPC. This clonotype was sampled from a young woman with alopecia areata. Some clones in this sample may be carry-over from other donors' samples. Specimen: whole blood, collected in connection with sensitization to the hapten diphenylcyclopropenone (DPC). The chain links TRBV5-1 to TRBJ1-1; D gene uncertain. CDR3 residues: CASSLWGMGEAFF. The CDR3 DNA is TGCGCCAGCAGCCTGTGGGGAATGGGGGAAGCTTTCTTT.